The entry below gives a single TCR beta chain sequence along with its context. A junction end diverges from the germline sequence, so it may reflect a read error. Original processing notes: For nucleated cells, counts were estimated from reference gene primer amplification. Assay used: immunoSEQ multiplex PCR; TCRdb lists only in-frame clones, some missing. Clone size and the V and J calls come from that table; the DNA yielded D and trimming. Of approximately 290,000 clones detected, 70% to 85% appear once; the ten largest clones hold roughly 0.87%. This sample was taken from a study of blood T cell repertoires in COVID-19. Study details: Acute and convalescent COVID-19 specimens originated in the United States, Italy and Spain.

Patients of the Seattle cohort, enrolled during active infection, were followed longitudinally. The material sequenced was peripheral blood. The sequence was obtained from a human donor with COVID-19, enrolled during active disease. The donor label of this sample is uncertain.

CDR3 sequence reads: CASSPGRGRQETRYF. CDR3 DNA: TGTGCCAGCAGTCCCGGTAGGGGGAGACAAGAGACCCGGTACTTC. The chain joins TRBV28 to TRBJ2-5; a possible D gene is TRBD1 (6 bases). Germline values: CDR1 MDHEN, CDR2 SYDVKM. This CDR3 is 15 amino acids long.